Below are 25 T cell receptor beta chains sequenced from a single sample in a study of T cells in Graves' hyperthyroidism and ophthalmopathy. What was amplified from RNA transcripts were TCR beta CDR3 regions. RT-PCR in the first round (using the HTBI primer set) targeted the TCR CDR3. Via MiXCR, TCRdb re-called the multiplex PCR reads, giving one row per CDR3 protein. The repertoire consists of approximately 400,000 distinct CDR3 sequences, with less than 15% occurring once and the leading ten covering roughly 20%. Sequenced input: blood. Source of these receptors: a man aged 25-45 years with Graves' hyperthyroidism that later progressed to Graves' ophthalmopathy.

This clonotype was seen a few times. The rearrangement links TRBV7-9 to TRBJ2-2, with 8 bases that match TRBD1. CDR1 and CDR2 (germline): SEHNR, FQNEAQ (reference sequence). This CDR3 has 18 amino acids. V was clipped by 4 bases and J by 7 bases; unmatched bases: 17. The CDR3 DNA sequence: TGTGCCAGCAGCTCGGACGACAGGGGCCTCTCGGGTGACGGGGAGCTGTTTTTT. As protein: CASSSDDRGLSGDGELFF.

The sample holds many counts of this clonotype. The rearrangement links TRBV15 to TRBJ2-7, with D maybe TRBD1 (6 bases). The V end lost 2 bases, the J end lost 2 bases, and 13 bases lay between the germline ends. Germline-derived CDR1 and CDR2 are LNHNV and YYDKDF (reference sequence). The CDR3 runs to 15 residues. The CDR3 DNA follows: TGTGCCACCAGCAGACCGGGACACACCGCCTACGAGCAGTACTTC. Residues: CATSRPGHTAYEQYF.

The chain carries TRBV9 and TRBJ1-1; D ambiguous. The CDR3 runs to 13 residues. V was pared by 1 base and J by 1 base, with 5 bases between. Germline CDR1 SGDLS, CDR2 YYNGEE. The CDR3 sequence: CASSVIGNTEAFF. As DNA, the CDR3 is TGTGCCAGCAGCGTAATCGGGAACACTGAAGCTTTCTTT. The full variable domain, rest sourced from reference TRBV9 and TRBJ1-1, is DSGVTQTPKHLITATGQRVTLRCSPRSGDLSVYWYQQSLDQGLQFLIQYYNGEERAKGNILERFSAQQFPDLHSELNLSSLELGDSALYFCASSVIGNTEAFFGQGTRLTVV.

This sequence joins TRBV24-1 and TRBJ2-7; 9 positions match TRBD1. The CDR3 has 14 amino acids. Looked up from germline, CDR1 is KGHDR and CDR2 is SFDVKD. J lost 2 bases, V lost 7 bases, and 5 bases had no gene match. As DNA, the CDR3 is TGTGCCACCAGCCGACAGGGGGAGACCTACGAGCAGTACTTC. It translates to CATSRQGETYEQYF.

The table lists this clonotype with many counts. The rearrangement links TRBV20-1 to TRBJ2-7, with 8 bases matching TRBD2. V trimming: 6 bases; J trimming: 7 bases; junction bases outside the gene matches: 11. Per the germline V gene, CDR1 is DFQATT and CDR2 is SNEGSKA (reference sequence). The CDR3 consists of 13 residues. CDR3 loop: CSAPRGVVREQYF. For the CDR3, the DNA is TGCAGTGCCCCGCGGGGGGTAGTTAGGGAGCAGTACTTC.

This rearrangement joins TRBV19 to TRBJ1-2; 7 nucleotides match TRBD1. The CDR3 has 11 residues. The V segment lost 10 bases and the J segment 7 bases; nucleotides outside the gene matches: 6. CDR1 is LNHDA, CDR2 SQIVND, per germline (reference sequence). CDR3 coding DNA: TGTGCCACTATGACAGGGCTTGGCTACACCTTC. Translating it yields CATMTGLGYTF.

This clonotype has only a few counts. This chain connects TRBV5-5 to TRBJ2-2; 7 nucleotides agree with TRBD1. The trim removed 7 bases at V and 2 bases at J, leaving 8 bases unmatched. The CDR3 loop spans 15 amino acids. Germline CDR1 and CDR2: SGHKS and YYEKEE (reference sequence). For the CDR3, the DNA is TGTGCCAGCTTCTATAGGGACAGAAACACCGGGGAGCTGTTTTTT. It codes for CASFYRDRNTGELFF.

On this clonotype: A much larger clonotype is one base distant, so this may be a read error. This chain uses TRBV28 with TRBJ2-5; 7 bases line up with TRBD1. Germline V lookup: CDR1 MDHEN, CDR2 SYDVKM. The CDR3 is 14 residues long. The trim removed 5 bases at V and 7 bases at J, leaving 10 bases unmatched. In DNA form, the CDR3 reads TGTGCCAGCAGTCTCTTTGACAGGGCGGGGACCCAGTACTTC. The encoded protein is CASSLFDRAGTQYF.

This clonotype was seen at least ten times. V gene TRBV10-3 combines with J gene TRBJ2-5; D is uncertain. CDR3 length: 14 residues. Germline CDR1 ENHRY, CDR2 SYGVKD. Trimming took 8 bases from V and 2 from J, leaving 15 bases between them. CDR3 coding DNA: TGTGCCATCGGCGAATCATCCGGGCAAGAGACCCAGTACTTC. It translates to CAIGESSGQETQYF.

The gene calls are TRBV7-8 and TRBJ1-3; D gene unclear. Trimming removed 3 bases from V and 0 bases from J, with 6 bases in between. Germline CDR1 and CDR2: SGHVS and FQNEAQ. There are 14 residues in the CDR3. The DNA of the CDR3 is TGTGCCAGCAGCTTCGGCACCTCTGGAAACACCATATATTTT. This gives the protein CASSFGTSGNTIYF.

The chain uses TRBV4-1 and TRBJ2-3; 12 nucleotides agree with TRBD2. CDR3 length: 15 residues. The ends lost 4 bases at V and 7 bases at J; junction bases unmatched: 6. Germline V gives CDR1 MGHRA, CDR2 YSYEKL. This CDR3 is CASSPMGLAGNTQYF. CDR3 DNA: TGCGCCAGCAGCCCGATGGGACTAGCGGGCAATACGCAGTATTTT.

At least ten counts were recorded for this clonotype. The chain couples TRBV6-1 to TRBJ1-4; TRBD1 agrees at 8 bases. The CDR3 is 15 amino acids. Germline-derived CDR1 and CDR2 are MNHNS and SASEGT. Trimming removed 4 bases from V and 7 bases from J; junction bases left unmatched: 8. The CDR3 is CASSVQGARSEKLFF. As DNA, the CDR3 is TGTGCCAGCAGTGTCCAGGGGGCGCGGAGTGAAAAACTGTTTTTT.

This clonotype was counted between two and nine times. This chain links TRBV14 with TRBJ1-5; D not resolved. The CDR3 spans 14 residues. Between the trimmed V and J ends, which lost 0 bases and 4 bases, there was a span of 7 bases. Looked up from germline, CDR1 is SGHDN and CDR2 is FVKESK. The CDR3 DNA follows: TGTGCCAGCAGCCAAGATCCCCAGAATCAGCCCCAGCATTTT. Its translation is CASSQDPQNQPQHF.

This clonotype was seen at least ten times. This chain uses TRBV29-1 with TRBJ1-1, with 7 nucleotides matching TRBD1. J was trimmed by 1 base and V by 5 bases; bases with no gene match: 7. The CDR3 consists of 14 residues. Germline values: CDR1 SQVTM, CDR2 ANQGSEA. CDR3 protein: CSVNSGGRNTEAFF. The DNA of the CDR3 is TGCAGCGTTAACTCAGGGGGGAGGAACACTGAAGCTTTCTTT. Variable domain in full (rest from reference TRBV29-1 and TRBJ1-1): SAVISQKPSRDICQRGTSLTIQCQVDSQVTMMFWYRQQPGQSLTLIATANQGSEATYESGFVIDKFPISRPNLTFSTLTVSNMSPEDSSIYLCSVNSGGRNTEAFFGQGTRLTVV.

This clonotype was seen a few times. This chain uses TRBV20-1 with TRBJ1-2; D is possibly TRBD1 (6 bases). This CDR3 is built from 12 residues. The germline V and J ends were trimmed by 6 bases and 3 bases, with 11 bases remaining between them. Germline loops: CDR1 DFQATT, CDR2 SNEGSKA (reference sequence). The CDR3 region has the DNA TGCAGTGCAAGGGGGTTCGACTATGGCTACACCTTC. Translating it yields CSARGFDYGYTF.

This clonotype was seen at least ten times. The V call is TRBV12-3 or TRBV12-4, the J call TRBJ2-7, with 13 bases matching TRBD2. The ends lost 6 bases at V and 1 base at J; junction bases unmatched: 3. This CDR3 spans 15 amino acids. For the CDR3, the DNA is TGTGCCAGCAGATCGGGACTAGCGGGGTCCTACGAGCAGTACTTC. Residues: CASRSGLAGSYEQYF.

In its sample, this clonotype was seen many times. The rearrangement links TRBV9 to TRBJ1-1, with 11 bases fitting TRBD1. V lost 4 bases, J lost 2 bases, and 4 bases stayed unmatched. Germline values: CDR1 SGDLS, CDR2 YYNGEE. The CDR3 consists of 15 residues. CDR3 nucleotides: TGTGCCAGCAGCCCCGGGACAGGGGGAAACACTGAAGCTTTCTTT. As protein: CASSPGTGGNTEAFF.

This clonotype was picked up many times. V usage is TRBV7-8 and J usage is TRBJ1-2, with D possibly matching TRBD1 (6 bases). Trimming took off 3 bases at V and 2 bases at J, with 7 bases between the two ends. The germline gives CDR1 SGHVS, CDR2 FQNEAQ. The CDR3 is 13 amino acids. The CDR3 bases are TGTGCCAGCAGCTTTGGGACAAACTATGGCTACACCTTC. This sequence encodes CASSFGTNYGYTF.

This clonotype occurred a few times. The chain recombines TRBV28 with TRBJ1-2; D gene uncertain. CDR1 and CDR2 from the germline V gene are MDHEN and SYDVKM. This CDR3 has 15 residues. Trimming took 5 bases from V and 2 from J, leaving 15 bases between them. The CDR3 coding sequence is TGTGCCAGCAGTGCCCCGGGAGGGTCCAACTATGGCTACACCTTC. Amino acid sequence: CASSAPGGSNYGYTF.

This clonotype was counted only a few times. The gene calls are TRBV6-7 and TRBJ2-2; tentatively, D is TRBD1 (6 bases). TRBV6-7 is an ORF, and what it does is uncertain. Trimming left V 6 bases short and J 0 bases short, with 11 bases between. This CDR3 has 15 amino acids. The CDR3 here is CASSPRGANTGELFF. In DNA, the CDR3 is TGTGCCAGCAGCCCCAGGGGCGCGAACACCGGGGAGCTGTTTTTT.

This clonotype has more than one count but fewer than ten. V gene TRBV6-1 combines with J gene TRBJ1-2; TRBD1 matches at 9 bases. Per the germline V gene, CDR1 is MNHNS and CDR2 is SASEGT. This CDR3 has 15 amino acids. Germline trimming cut 5 bases from V and 7 bases from J; bases unmatched to any gene: 11. As DNA, the CDR3 is TGTGCCAGCAGTCAGGGGACAGGGAGATTGGGTGGCTACACCTTC. It is translated as CASSQGTGRLGGYTF.

This clonotype was counted many times. The V gene is TRBV29-1, the J gene TRBJ2-3, with 9 nucleotides matching TRBD1. With 7 bases clipped from V and 1 base from J, the junction kept 3 bases outside the gene matches. The CDR3 sequence is 13 residues long. The germline CDR1 and CDR2 sequences are SQVTM and ANQGSEA. The CDR3 DNA reads as TGCAGCGGGGGGACAGGGCGCACAGATACGCAGTATTTT. Protein sequence: CSGGTGRTDTQYF.

This clonotype was seen many times. This rearrangement joins TRBV2 to TRBJ1-3; maybe TRBD1 (5 bases). There are 13 residues in the CDR3. V lost 6 bases and J 2 bases, leaving 8 bases between the germline ends. Germline assignment: CDR1 SNHLY and CDR2 FYNNEI. The CDR3 DNA is TGTGCCAGCAGCAGGGTCCCTGGAAACACCATATATTTT. Protein: CASSRVPGNTIYF.

This clonotype came up many times. The CDR3 region is CASSVARNTDTQYF. The CDR3, as DNA: TGTGCCAGCAGCGTTGCGCGGAACACAGATACGCAGTATTTT. V is TRBV9 and J is TRBJ2-3; D uncertain. The CDR3 has 14 residues. Germline V gives CDR1 SGDLS, CDR2 YYNGEE. The germline V and J ends were trimmed by 2 bases and 2 bases, with 9 bases remaining between them.

This clonotype came up many times. This chain links TRBV18 with TRBJ1-5, with D unresolved. CDR1 and CDR2 from the germline V gene are KGHSH and LQKENI. This CDR3 is 15 amino acids long. V was pared by 2 bases and J by 0 bases, with 8 bases between. The chain's CDR3 is CASSPSGASNQPQHF. In nucleotides, the CDR3 is TGTGCCAGCTCACCAAGTGGTGCTAGCAATCAGCCCCAGCATTTT.